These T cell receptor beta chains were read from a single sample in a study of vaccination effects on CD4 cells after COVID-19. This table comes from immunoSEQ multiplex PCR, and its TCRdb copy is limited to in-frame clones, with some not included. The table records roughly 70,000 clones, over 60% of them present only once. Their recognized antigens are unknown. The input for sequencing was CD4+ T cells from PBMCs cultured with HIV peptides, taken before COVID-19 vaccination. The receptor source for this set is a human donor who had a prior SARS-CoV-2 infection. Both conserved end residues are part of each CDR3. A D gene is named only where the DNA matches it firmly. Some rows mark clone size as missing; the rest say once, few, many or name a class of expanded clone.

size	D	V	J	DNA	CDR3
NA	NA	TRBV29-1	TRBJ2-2	TGCAGCGTTCTGCTCGCCCCCGGGCCCGGGGAGCTGTTTTTT	CSVLLAPGPGELFF
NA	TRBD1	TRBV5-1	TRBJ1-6	TGCGCCAGCAGCGGGGACAGTTCATCGGGATCACCCCTCCACTTT	CASSGDSSSGSPLHF
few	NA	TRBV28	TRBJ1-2	TGTGCCAGCAGGCCACCCGACAGGTGGTATGGCTACACCTTC	CASRPPDRWYGYTF
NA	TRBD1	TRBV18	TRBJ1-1	TGTGCCAGCTCACTACAGGGGGCAAGGGACACTGAAGCTTTCTTT	CASSLQGARDTEAFF
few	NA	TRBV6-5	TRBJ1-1	TGTGCCAGCAGTAGAGACAGGATGAACACTGAAGCTTTCTTT	CASSRDRMNTEAFF
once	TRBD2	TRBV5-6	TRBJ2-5	TGTGCCAGCAGCTTGGGACTAGCGGGAGTAGAGACCCAGTACTTC	CASSLGLAGVETQYF
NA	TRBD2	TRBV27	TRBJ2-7	TGTGCCAGCAGTTTATCGGGGGGGAGGGGCTACTCCTACGAGCAGTACTTC	CASSLSGGRGYSYEQYF
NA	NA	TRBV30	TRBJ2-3	TGTGCCTGGAGCGAGGGGGAGGGCACAGATACGCAGTATTTT	CAWSEGEGTDTQYF
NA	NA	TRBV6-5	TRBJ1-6	TGTGCCAGCGGTACGGATTATAATTCACCCCTCCACTTT	CASGTDYNSPLHF
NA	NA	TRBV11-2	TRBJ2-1	TGTGCCAGCAGCTTAGGGAGCTCCTACAATGAGCAGTTCTTC	CASSLGSSYNEQFF
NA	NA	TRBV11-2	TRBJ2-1	TGTGCCAGCAGCTTATTACACTTAAGGGGAAATGAGCAGTTCTTC	CASSLLHLRGNEQFF
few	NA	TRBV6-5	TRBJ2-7	TGTGCCAGCAGTTCCCTTAGGAGCTCCTACGAGCAGTACTTC	CASSSLRSSYEQYF
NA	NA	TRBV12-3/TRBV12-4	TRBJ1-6	TGTGCCAGCAGTTTTTGGGTACATTCACCCCTCCACTTT	CASSFWVHSPLHF
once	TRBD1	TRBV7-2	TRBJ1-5	TGTGCCAGCAGCTCAGGGACAGGGATTAATCAGCCCCAGCATTTT	CASSSGTGINQPQHF
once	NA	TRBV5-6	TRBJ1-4	TGTGCCAGCAGCTTCGGTGTTGGACACGCTGCAACTAATGAAAAACTGTTTTTT	CASSFGVGHAATNEKLFF
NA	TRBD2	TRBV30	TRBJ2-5	TGTGCCTGGAGTTGGCGCGGGGGAGAGACCCAGTACTTC	CAWSWRGGETQYF
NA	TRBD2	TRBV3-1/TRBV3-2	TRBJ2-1	TGTGCCAGCAGCCAATCCCCCGGCGCTAGCGGTTACAATGAGCAGTTCTTC	CASSQSPGASGYNEQFF
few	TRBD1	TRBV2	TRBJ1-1	TGTGCCAGCAGTGAGGGACAGCTCGAAGCTTTCTTT	CASSEGQLEAFF
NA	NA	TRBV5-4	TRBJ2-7	TGTGCCAGCAGCTCCTTACCTGCTAGGAGCTCCTACGAGCAGTACTTC	CASSSLPARSSYEQYF
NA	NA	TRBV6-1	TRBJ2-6	TGTGCCAGCAGTGAGTGGGGGGGGGCCAACGTCCTGACTTTC	CASSEWGGANVLTF
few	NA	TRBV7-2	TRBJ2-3	TGTGCCGGAAGACGAGGGAGCACAGATACGCAGTATTTT	CAGRRGSTDTQYF
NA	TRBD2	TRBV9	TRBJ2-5	TGTGCCAGCAGCGCCCGAGCGGGACGGATCCAAGAGACCCAGTACTTC	CASSARAGRIQETQYF
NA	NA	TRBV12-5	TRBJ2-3	TGTGCTAGTGGTTATAGCGGAAGCACAGATACGCAGTATTTT	CASGYSGSTDTQYF
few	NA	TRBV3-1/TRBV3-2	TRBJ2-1	TGTGCCAGCAGCCAAGATAACAGGGATGAGCAGTTCTTC	CASSQDNRDEQFF
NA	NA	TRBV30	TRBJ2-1	TGTGCCTGGAGTGGGGCCCTAGCGTCCAAGTACAATGAGCAGTTCTTC	CAWSGALASKYNEQFF
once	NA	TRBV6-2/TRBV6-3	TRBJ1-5	TGTGCCAGCAGTTACCCAGGGCTGGGCAATCAGCCCCAGCATTTT	CASSYPGLGNQPQHF
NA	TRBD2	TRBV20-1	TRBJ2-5	TGCAGTGCTAGTTTTTCGGGAGGGGGGGAGACCCAGTACTTC	CSASFSGGGETQYF
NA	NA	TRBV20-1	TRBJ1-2	TGCAGTGCTTCACTCCTTGGTGGCTACACCTTC	CSASLLGGYTF
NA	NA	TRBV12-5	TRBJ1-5	TGTGCTAGTGGTTTGATCGGCAGGGGTAAGGATCAGCCCCAGCATTTT	CASGLIGRGKDQPQHF
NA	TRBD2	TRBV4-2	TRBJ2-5	TGTGCCAGCAGCCTCCGACTAGCGGGCAAGTTTAACCAAGAGACCCAGTACTTC	CASSLRLAGKFNQETQYF